Each of the 3 T cell receptor beta chains below was sequenced from the same sample in a study of graft-versus-host responses after intestinal transplantation. The protocol was immunoSEQ multiplex PCR, while the TCRdb copy is restricted to in-frame clones and leaves out a portion. The data hold around 100,000 clones, with around 90% observed a single time. For these TCRs, the target antigens are not known. Source: unstimulated CD4+ T cells sorted from spleen or lymph node cells, taken before transplant. The origin of the receptors is a human donor who was the organ donor for an intestinal transplant.

CDR3 in DNA: TGTGCCAGCAGTTACCCCAGGGGAGGAGAAGCTTTCTTT. Translated: CASSYPRGGEAFF. J is TRBJ1-1 and V is TRBV6-5; perhaps TRBD1 as D (6 bases). The CDR3 consists of 13 residues. Trimming left V 2 bases short and J 8 bases short, with 12 bases between. CDR1 is MNHEY, CDR2 SVGAGI, per germline.

This chain's CDR3 is CASRNVWQETQYF. CDR3 nucleotides: TGTGCCAGCAGGAACGTGTGGCAAGAGACCCAGTACTTC. The chain is built from TRBV6-6 and TRBJ2-5; D unclear. Deletions cut 6 bases from V and 2 bases from J, with 10 bases between. The CDR3 runs 13 residues. In germline, CDR1 is MNHNY, CDR2 SVGAGI (reference sequence).

The chain combines TRBV2 with TRBJ1-2; D perhaps matches TRBD1 (5 bases). This CDR3 is built from 13 residues. Germline V gene lookup returns CDR1 SNHLY and CDR2 FYNNEI. Between the trimmed V and J ends, which lost 3 bases and 4 bases, there was a span of 9 bases. CDR3 region: CASSDRAGYGYTF. CDR3 nucleotides: TGTGCCAGCAGTGACAGGGCAGGCTATGGCTACACCTTC.